Shown below are 32 T cell receptor beta chains from a single sample sequenced in a study of cytomegalovirus exposure and HLA in healthy donors. With 60 Vbeta and 13 Jbeta primers, the PCR was carried out. Using immunoSEQ multiplex PCR, the repertoire was profiled, and TCRdb retains in-frame clones only, with some absent. The top ten clones hold approximately 2.6% of a sample with some 87,000 clones, approximately 80% of them seen once. Sequences were obtained from PBMCs. These receptors came from a man aged 30 to 39 in good health and CMV-seronegative.

This clone turned up a few times. V gene TRBV14 combines with J gene TRBJ2-5, with 9 nucleotides matching TRBD1. This CDR3 spans 16 amino acids. Germline V CDR1 and CDR2: SGHDN, FVKESK. The J segment lost 5 bases and the V segment lost 4 bases, leaving 11 bases of the junction unmatched. This chain's CDR3 is CASSRYLDRGLETQYF. Here the CDR3 DNA reads TGTGCCAGCAGCCGTTACTTGGACAGGGGTTTGGAGACCCAGTACTTC.

The chain combines TRBV7-9 with TRBJ1-5; D ambiguous. The CDR3 length is 12 residues. Germline-derived CDR1 and CDR2 are SEHNR and FQNEAQ (reference sequence). Trimming shortened V by 8 bases and J by 2 bases, and 7 bases separated the two germline ends. The CDR3: CASGRGNQPQHF. CDR3 DNA: TGTGCCAGCGGTCGAGGCAATCAGCCCCAGCATTTT.

The chain joins TRBV6-6 to TRBJ1-1, with D maybe TRBD1 (6 bases). Germline V gene data show CDR1 as MNHNY and CDR2 as SVGAGI (reference sequence). V was cut by 0 bases and J by 12 bases, with 14 bases left in between. The CDR3 is made up of 13 amino acids. For the CDR3, the DNA is TGTGCCAGCAGTTACTCTGAGGGGGTAAGGACTTTCTTT. Translated: CASSYSEGVRTFF.

This chain connects TRBV29-1 to TRBJ2-2, with D perhaps TRBD2 (5 bases). Germline CDR1 SQVTM, CDR2 ANQGSEA. This CDR3 spans 14 amino acids. Trimming took off 4 bases at V and 3 bases at J, with 12 bases between the two ends. The CDR3 DNA is TGCAGCGTTGTTGAGGGCTTGGACACCGGGGAGCTGTTTTTT. Its translation: CSVVEGLDTGELFF.

This chain links TRBV27 with TRBJ1-4; D is unresolved. V was clipped by 5 bases and J by 2 bases, with 12 bases between them. The CDR3 has 15 amino acids. Per the germline V gene, CDR1 is MNHEY and CDR2 is SMNVEV (reference sequence). The CDR3 sequence is CASSGGRGTNEKLFF. CDR3 DNA sequence: TGTGCCAGCAGTGGCGGAAGAGGGACTAATGAAAAACTGTTTTTT.

The chain couples TRBV5-4 to TRBJ2-5, with TRBD2 matching 8 bases. Germline lookup yields CDR1 SGHNT and CDR2 YYREEE (reference sequence). Trimming at V came to 2 bases and at J to 5 bases, leaving 5 bases not matched to a gene. The CDR3 loop spans 14 amino acids. CDR3 loop: CASSFRLAQETQYF. CDR3 DNA sequence: TGTGCCAGCAGCTTTAGACTAGCGCAGGAGACCCAGTACTTC.

V is TRBV30 and J is TRBJ1-6; 9 nucleotides line up with TRBD1. The V gene end was trimmed by 2 bases and the J gene end by 10 bases; junction bases not matched to a gene: 9. The CDR3 totals 15 residues. Per the germline V gene, CDR1 is GTSNPN and CDR2 is SVGIG (reference sequence). The CDR3 nucleotides read TGTGCCTGGAGTCTCCTTGGGACAGGGCAATCACCCCTCCACTTT. It is translated as CAWSLLGTGQSPLHF.

The V and J genes are TRBV7-9 and TRBJ1-2; D remains ambiguous. The germline gives CDR1 SEHNR, CDR2 FQNEAQ (reference sequence). V was trimmed by 0 bases and J by 7 bases, leaving 6 bases between them. This CDR3 region has 12 residues. The CDR3, as DNA: TGTGCCAGCAGCTTAGCCGGGAGTGGCTACACCTTC. It encodes CASSLAGSGYTF.

The rearrangement uses TRBV29-1 and TRBJ2-3, with D unresolved. Trimming took 1 base from V and 2 from J, leaving 4 bases between them. Germline V gene sequence: CDR1 SQVTM, CDR2 ANQGSEA. The CDR3 is made up of 12 amino acids. The CDR3 DNA reads as TGCAGCGTTGAAGGAGCCACAGATACGCAGTATTTT. It yields the protein CSVEGATDTQYF.

The rearrangement links TRBV4-2 to TRBJ1-5; TRBD1 matches 10 bases. The V and J ends lost 1 base and 2 bases, in that order; junction bases with no gene match: 5. Germline CDR1 reads LGHNA; CDR2 reads YNFKEQ. There are 17 residues in the CDR3. This CDR3 reads CASSQGQGADGNQPQHF. In nucleotides, the CDR3 is TGTGCCAGCAGCCAAGGACAGGGGGCGGATGGCAATCAGCCCCAGCATTTT.

This clone was seen a few times. The J gene is TRBJ2-1, the V gene TRBV5-6; TRBD1 agrees at 7 bases. CDR1 is SGHDT, CDR2 YYEEEE, per germline. The trim removed 2 bases at V and 6 bases at J, leaving 5 bases unmatched. The CDR3 contains 14 residues. The DNA for the CDR3 is TGTGCCAGCAGCTTTATTCGACAGGGCAATGAGCAGTTCTTC. It is translated as CASSFIRQGNEQFF.

The chain has TRBV6-6 and TRBJ1-1; TRBD1 matches at 10 bases. The germline gives CDR1 MNHNY, CDR2 SVGAGI (reference sequence). V dropped 2 bases and J dropped 11; count of bases not matched to a gene: 2. The CDR3 is 12 residues long. CDR3 sequence: CASSYGQGVAFF. In DNA form, the CDR3 reads TGTGCCAGCAGTTACGGACAGGGGGTGGCTTTCTTT.

The chain couples TRBV28 to TRBJ1-5; 10 bases match TRBD1. Trimming cost V 3 bases and J 4 bases; bases outside gene matches: 15. This CDR3 is 19 amino acids long. The V gene's germline CDR1 is MDHEN and CDR2 SYDVKM. The CDR3 coding sequence is TGTGCCAGCAGTTTCCGGCCGGGAAGACAGGGGGCTAGGAATCAGCCCCAGCATTTT. This codes for CASSFRPGRQGARNQPQHF.

The rearrangement joins TRBV10-1 to TRBJ2-2, with 7 positions matching TRBD1. After removal of 0 bases from V and 7 bases from J, the junction contained 11 bases not matched to a gene. The germline CDR1 and CDR2 sequences are WNHNN and SYGVQD (reference sequence). CDR3 length: 17 amino acids. The CDR3 coding sequence is TGCGCCAGCAGTGAGTCCGGTCGAGGCAGGGGGTTCGGGGAGCTGTTTTTT. Protein product: CASSESGRGRGFGELFF.

The V and J genes are TRBV5-1 and TRBJ2-1, with D perhaps matching TRBD1 (6 bases). In germline, CDR1 is SGHRS, CDR2 YFSETQ. CDR3 length: 14 residues. Trimming pared 6 bases from V and 7 bases from J, leaving 17 bases between. The CDR3, as DNA: TGCGCCAGCAAAAGTTGGGACACAGGGAATGAGCAGTTCTTC. Protein sequence: CASKSWDTGNEQFF.

CDR3 sequence: CAWSHRAYSNQPQHF. CDR3 nucleotide sequence: TGTGCCTGGAGCCACCGAGCTTATAGCAATCAGCCCCAGCATTTT. The chain couples TRBV30 to TRBJ1-5; unclear D gene. The germline V gene encodes CDR1 GTSNPN and CDR2 SVGIG (reference sequence). V was shortened by 3 bases and J by 0 bases, with 12 bases between the two germline ends. This CDR3 has 15 amino acids.

The chain joins TRBV6-1 to TRBJ1-6; 11 bases agree with TRBD1. Germline V gene data show CDR1 as MNHNS and CDR2 as SASEGT. The length of the CDR3 is 15 residues. The V and J ends lost 1 base and 9 bases, in that order; junction bases with no gene match: 2. In DNA, the CDR3 is TGTGCCAGCAGTGAAGGGACAGGGGGCGCTTCACCCCTCCACTTT. Its translation is CASSEGTGGASPLHF.

The chain uses TRBV6-6 and TRBJ2-2; 7 bases align to TRBD1. The germline V gene has CDR1 MNHNY and CDR2 SVGAGI (reference sequence). The CDR3 spans 15 residues. V dropped 4 bases and J dropped 6; count of bases not matched to a gene: 8. The CDR3 bases are TGTGCCAGCAGTTCTGAGGGGGCGAAGTCCGGGGAGCTGTTTTTT. Encoded protein: CASSSEGAKSGELFF.

This chain joins TRBV5-4 and TRBJ2-3; tentatively, D is TRBD2 (5 bases). CDR3 length: 16 amino acids. Trimming took 1 base from V and 6 from J, leaving 18 bases between them. Per germline, CDR1 SGHNT and CDR2 YYREEE (reference sequence). CDR3 sequence (DNA): TGTGCCAGCAGCTTGTCGACTATCACCGGGTCCGATACGCAGTATTTT. Protein sequence: CASSLSTITGSDTQYF.

The chain is built from TRBV5-1 and TRBJ2-5; 7 bases are shared with TRBD1. Germline-derived CDR1 and CDR2 are SGHRS and YFSETQ. V shed 0 bases and J 2 bases; nucleotides not matched to a gene: 1. The CDR3 is 14 residues long. The CDR3: CASSLGGQQETQYF. The DNA for the CDR3 is TGCGCCAGCAGCTTGGGGGGACAGCAAGAGACCCAGTACTTC.

The rearrangement uses TRBV28 and TRBJ1-2, with TRBD1 as a possible D gene (5 bases). CDR1 is MDHEN, CDR2 SYDVKM, per germline. The CDR3 covers 12 residues. Trimming cost V 6 bases and J 7 bases, with 12 bases left between them. In nucleotides, the CDR3 is TGTGCCAGCAGCAGCTTGACAGTTGGCTACACCTTC. Translated, it gives CASSSLTVGYTF.

This clone was recorded a few times. V gene TRBV28 combines with J gene TRBJ1-5; a possible D gene is TRBD1 (6 bases). This CDR3 is 15 amino acids long. V was shortened by 2 bases and J by 4 bases, with 12 bases between the two germline ends. CDR1 MDHEN and CDR2 SYDVKM come from the germline V gene. CDR3 protein: CASSLGGGGNQPQHF. The CDR3 region has the DNA TGTGCCAGCAGTTTAGGAGGGGGGGGGAATCAGCCCCAGCATTTT.

The V and J genes are TRBV4-2 and TRBJ2-3; 12 nucleotides agree with TRBD1. The CDR3 is made up of 16 amino acids. V dropped 3 bases and J dropped 4; count of bases not matched to a gene: 5. CDR1 and CDR2 from the germline V gene are LGHNA and YNFKEQ. The CDR3 nucleotides are TGTGCCAGCAGCCAGGGACAGGGGGCGAAAGCAGATACGCAGTATTTT. Translated: CASSQGQGAKADTQYF.

This clone appeared many times. The chain employs TRBV19 and TRBJ1-5; D may be TRBD1 (5 bases). This CDR3 has 16 amino acids. V lost 2 bases and J lost 6, with 17 bases in between. Germline V gives CDR1 LNHDA, CDR2 SQIVND (reference sequence). CDR3 amino acids: CASSIWLGRGTQPQHF. CDR3 nucleotides: TGTGCCAGTAGTATATGGTTGGGACGGGGGACTCAGCCCCAGCATTTT.

The CDR3 loop reads CASSLGGSNTEAFF. CDR3 bases: TGTGCCAGCAGCTTGGGAGGTTCGAACACTGAAGCTTTCTTT. V is TRBV7-3 and J is TRBJ1-1; D is undetermined. CDR3 length: 14 amino acids. The germline gives CDR1 SGHTA, CDR2 FQGTGA. Between the trimmed V and J ends, which lost 3 bases and 1 base, there was a span of 9 bases.

The chain combines TRBV5-1 with TRBJ1-6, with a tentative D call TRBD1 (6 bases). The CDR3 has 16 amino acids. Germline CDR1 and CDR2: SGHRS and YFSETQ. The V gene lost 0 bases and the J gene lost 6 bases, with 13 bases spanning the gap. Here the CDR3 DNA reads TGCGCCAGCAGCTTGGAGGGCGGACAGATTAATTCACCCCTCCACTTT. This translates into CASSLEGGQINSPLHF.

This clone showed up just a few times. CDR3 region: CASSASGHPGTEAFF. For the CDR3, the DNA is TGTGCCAGCAGCGCCTCGGGACACCCTGGGACTGAAGCTTTCTTT. The chain has TRBV9 and TRBJ1-1, with D possibly TRBD1 on 6 matching bases. CDR1 and CDR2 from the germline V gene are SGDLS and YYNGEE. Trimming removed 3 bases from V and 5 bases from J, with 17 bases in between. This CDR3 region has 15 residues.

V usage is TRBV19 and J usage is TRBJ1-2, with 8 nucleotides matching TRBD1. Trimming at V came to 3 bases and at J to 5 bases, leaving 5 bases not matched to a gene. This CDR3 has 14 residues. Germline V gene lookup returns CDR1 LNHDA and CDR2 SQIVND (reference sequence). CDR3 DNA sequence: TGTGCCAGTAGTATTTCAGGGGGCCAATATGGCTACACCTTC. This sequence encodes CASSISGGQYGYTF.

The chain links TRBV10-1 to TRBJ2-5; 7 bases are a match to TRBD2. Trimming at V came to 6 bases and at J to 4 bases, leaving 14 bases not matched to a gene. Germline V CDR1 and CDR2: WNHNN, SYGVQD (reference sequence). CDR3 length: 16 residues. The CDR3 spells CASSDGPYGGGETQYF. CDR3 nucleotides: TGCGCCAGCAGCGATGGCCCTTATGGCGGGGGAGAGACCCAGTACTTC.

The sample holds one count of this clone. V gene TRBV5-1 combines with J gene TRBJ2-1, with TRBD1 as a possible D gene (6 bases). Germline CDR1 is SGHRS and CDR2 is YFSETQ. V was shortened by 4 bases and J by 7 bases, with 15 bases between the two germline ends. The CDR3 is made up of 14 amino acids. CDR3 nucleotides: TGCGCCAGCAGCGGGACCGGGACACCGAATGAGCAGTTCTTC. This codes for CASSGTGTPNEQFF. The full variable domain, rest sourced from reference TRBV5-1 and TRBJ2-1, is KAGVTQTPRYLIKTRGQQVTLSCSPISGHRSVSWYQQTPGQGLQFLFEYFSETQRNKGNFPGRFSGRQFSNSRSEMNVSTLELGDSALYLCASSGTGTPNEQFFGPGTRLTVL.

The CDR3 region is CASSQDRLNTEAFF. DNA of the CDR3: TGCGCCAGCAGCCAAGATCGTCTGAACACTGAAGCTTTCTTT. This chain joins TRBV4-3 and TRBJ1-1; unclear D gene. The ends were cut back, 0 bases at V and 0 bases at J, with 5 bases in the middle. Germline V CDR1 and CDR2: LGHNA, YSLEER. This CDR3 has 14 residues.

The rearrangement links TRBV5-8 to TRBJ2-1; D is possibly TRBD2 (6 bases). Per germline, CDR1 SGHTS and CDR2 YDEGEE. V lost 3 bases and J lost 4, with 14 bases in between. The CDR3 is 15 amino acids. The CDR3: CASSSGTLDYNEQFF. Here the CDR3 DNA reads TGTGCCAGCAGCTCCGGGACTCTGGATTACAATGAGCAGTTCTTC.